This T cell receptor (beta chain) was captured by sequencing in a study of tumor-infiltrating lymphocytes in localized non-small cell lung cancer. About the research overall: From each patient, both tumor and uninvolved lung, non-adjacent to tumor, were sampled.

Study results and limitations: Only some patients had TCR sequencing, depending on available tissue.

On this clone itself: Its target is not known.

This table comes from immunoSEQ multiplex PCR, and its TCRdb copy is limited to in-frame clones, with some not included. This table has roughly 16,000 clones, roughly three quarters appearing once. V trimming: 6 bases; J trimming: 6 bases; junction bases outside the gene matches: 1. This CDR3 has 12 amino acids. Looked up from germline, CDR1 is WSHSY and CDR2 is SAAADI. The clonotype comes from a human donor with non-small cell lung cancer. The chain links TRBV10-2 to TRBJ1-5; 8 nucleotides match TRBD1. Sequencing used lung tumor tissue. The CDR3 sequence: CASRQGGQPQHF. The CDR3 DNA follows: TGCGCCAGCAGACAGGGGGGTCAGCCCCAGCATTTT.